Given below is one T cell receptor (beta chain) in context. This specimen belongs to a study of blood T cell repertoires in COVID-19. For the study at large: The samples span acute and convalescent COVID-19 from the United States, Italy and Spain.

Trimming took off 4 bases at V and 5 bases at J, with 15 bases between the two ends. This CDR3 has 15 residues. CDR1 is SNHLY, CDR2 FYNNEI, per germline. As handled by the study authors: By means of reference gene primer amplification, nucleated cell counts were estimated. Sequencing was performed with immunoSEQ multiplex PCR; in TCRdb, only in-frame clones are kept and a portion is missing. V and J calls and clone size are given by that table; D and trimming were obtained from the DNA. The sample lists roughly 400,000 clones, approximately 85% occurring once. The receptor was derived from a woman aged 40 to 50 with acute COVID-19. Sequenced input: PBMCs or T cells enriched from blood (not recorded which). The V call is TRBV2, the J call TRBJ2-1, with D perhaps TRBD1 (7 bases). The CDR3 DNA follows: TGTGCCAGCAGTGGGGGGGACAGACTTAACAATGAGCAGTTCTTC. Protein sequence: CASSGGDRLNNEQFF.